This T cell receptor (beta chain) originates from a study of read filtering for tumor transcriptome and immune sequencing. Study overall: Under 10 patients were R-ISS I, approximately 15 were R-ISS II, 6 or 7 were R-ISS III. The study's findings and limits: In IR-seq, single-read clonotypes were about 80% of clonotypes but approximately 3.2% of reads.

This clonotype was picked up many times. The antigen is unknown. Germline V gene data show CDR1 as MGHDK and CDR2 as SYGVNS. The CDR3 sequence is 13 residues long. The V gene lost 8 bases and the J gene lost 6 bases, with 13 bases spanning the gap. Molecular barcoded adaptors covering alpha/delta and beta/gamma chains were used on approximately 400 ng RNA. TCRdb analysed the reads with MiXCR anew, one entry per CDR3 protein. The top ten hold about 15% of the sample, which has 94,000 or so distinct CDR3 sequences, 9% to 15% seen once. Source material: a population of CD138-negative cells sorted from bone marrow. The chain carries TRBV25-1 and TRBJ2-2; no clear D. This receptor was identified in a donor aged 40 or older with multiple myeloma. As DNA, the CDR3 is TGTGCCAGCTCGTTCGGGTCCCCCGGGGAGCTGTTTTTT. Protein: CASSFGSPGELFF. The variable domain in full, with the rest retrieved from reference TRBV25-1 and TRBJ2-2, is EADIYQTPRYLVIGTGKKITLECSQTMGHDKMYWYQQDPGMELHLIHYSYGVNSTEKGDLSSESTVSRIRTEHFPLTLESARPSHTSQYLCASSFGSPGELFFGEGSRLTVL.